One and the same sample provided the 22 T cell receptor beta chains below, sequenced in a study of blood T cell repertoires in COVID-19. Clones were read by immunoSEQ multiplex PCR, and TCRdb kept only the in-frame ones, dropping some. This sample yields over 300,000 clones, of which around nine tenths are seen a single time; over 9% belongs to the top ten. Material: PBMCs or T cells enriched from blood (not recorded which). Every receptor here comes from a woman between 40 and 50 years old who had recovered from COVID-19.

The J gene is TRBJ2-7, the V gene TRBV21-1; the D call TRBD2 from the table was never checked on the DNA. TRBV21-1 is marked as a pseudogene. The CDR3 is 12 amino acids. The CDR3 loop is CASSNGGSEQYF. In DNA form, the CDR3 reads TGTGCCAGCAGCAACGGTGGGAGCGAGCAGTACTTC.

Only a few counts were recorded for this clone. The chain recombines TRBV3-1 (or the pseudogene TRBV3-2) with TRBJ1-1; unclear D gene. The CDR3 has 13 residues. The ends were cut back, 2 bases at V and 5 bases at J, with 9 bases in the middle. Germline CDR1 is LGHDT and CDR2 is YNNKEL (reference sequence). CDR3 sequence reads: CASSQLEVTEAFF. DNA of the CDR3: TGTGCCAGCAGCCAATTAGAGGTTACTGAAGCTTTCTTT.

CDR3 amino acids: CASSWTGEETQYF. CDR3 bases: TGTGCCAGCAGTTGGACAGGGGAAGAGACCCAGTACTTC. V gene TRBV6-5 combines with J gene TRBJ2-5; 9 bases align to TRBD1. J lost 3 bases, V lost 4 bases, and 0 bases had no gene match. The CDR3 contains 13 residues. The germline gives CDR1 MNHEY, CDR2 SVGAGI.

The chain links TRBV9 to TRBJ1-5; 7 nucleotides align to TRBD1. The V and J ends lost 4 bases and 2 bases, in that order; junction bases with no gene match: 3. The CDR3 spans 14 residues. Per the germline V gene, CDR1 is SGDLS and CDR2 is YYNGEE. The CDR3 DNA reads as TGTGCCAGCAGCACGACAGGGCGCAATCAGCCCCAGCATTTT. Translating gives CASSTTGRNQPQHF.

V gene TRBV5-8 combines with J gene TRBJ1-2; 11 positions match TRBD1. Germline assignment: CDR1 SGHTS and CDR2 YDEGEE. Losses at the gene ends were 4 bases for V and 5 bases for J; bases not matched to a gene: 7. This CDR3 is 15 amino acids long. The CDR3 DNA follows: TGTGCCAGCAGCAGGGGACAGGGGGAATGGTATGGCTACACCTTC. Encoded protein: CASSRGQGEWYGYTF.

V gene TRBV11-2 combines with J gene TRBJ2-5, with 7 nucleotides matching TRBD2. Germline lookup yields CDR1 SGHAT and CDR2 FQNNGV. The CDR3 loop spans 13 amino acids. V dropped 3 bases and J dropped 5; count of bases not matched to a gene: 3. The CDR3 coding sequence is TGTGCCAGCAGCTTGTCGGGGGGTGAGACCCAGTACTTC. It specifies CASSLSGGETQYF.

The CDR3 loop reads CASSFSGSGTDTQYF. The CDR3 DNA reads TGTGCCAGTAGTTTTAGCGGGAGTGGCACAGATACGCAGTATTTT. The gene calls are TRBV19 and TRBJ2-3, with 9 bases identical to TRBD2. The germline V gene encodes CDR1 LNHDA and CDR2 SQIVND (reference sequence). J gave up 1 base and V 5 bases, and 4 bases lay outside the gene matches. This CDR3 contains 15 residues.

CDR3 coding DNA: TGTGCCAGTAGTATAGATCAGCAGGGTTGGACCGGGGAGCTGTTTTTT. Its translation is CASSIDQQGWTGELFF. The rearrangement uses TRBV19 and TRBJ2-2, with TRBD1 as a possible D gene (5 bases). This CDR3 has 16 residues. Germline V gives CDR1 LNHDA, CDR2 SQIVND (reference sequence). Between the trimmed V and J ends, which lost 0 bases and 5 bases, there was a span of 13 bases.

The chain links TRBV28 to TRBJ2-6; TRBD1 agrees at 7 bases. Germline V CDR1 and CDR2: MDHEN, SYDVKM. J lost 13 bases, V lost 6 bases, and 12 bases had no gene match. CDR3 length: 14 amino acids. For the CDR3, the DNA is TGTGCCAGCAGACCCGGGACAGTTCGTGGGGTCCTGACTTTC. Its translation is CASRPGTVRGVLTF.

The rearrangement uses TRBV19 and TRBJ1-5; no definite D call. The CDR3 loop spans 10 amino acids. Trimming shortened V by 7 bases and J by 6 bases, and 4 bases separated the two germline ends. Per the germline V gene, CDR1 is LNHDA and CDR2 is SQIVND (reference sequence). CDR3 protein: CASNRQPQHF. The DNA for the CDR3 is TGTGCCAGTAATCGTCAGCCCCAGCATTTT.

The chain links TRBV24-1 to TRBJ2-1, with 9 positions matching TRBD2. Germline values: CDR1 KGHDR, CDR2 SFDVKD. The ends lost 0 bases at V and 4 bases at J; junction bases unmatched: 3. CDR3 length: 16 residues. The CDR3 sequence is CATSDLQTSGYNEQFF. Written as DNA, the CDR3 is TGTGCCACCAGTGATTTGCAGACTAGCGGATACAATGAGCAGTTCTTC.

V is TRBV9 and J is TRBJ2-2, with TRBD2 matching 15 bases. V lost 3 bases, J lost 1 base, and 4 bases stayed unmatched. The CDR3 is 18 residues long. Germline CDR1 and CDR2: SGDLS and YYNGEE. CDR3: CASSARTSGRGNTGELFF. As DNA, the CDR3 is TGTGCCAGCAGCGCCCGGACTAGCGGGAGGGGGAACACCGGGGAGCTGTTTTTT.

This clone has a single count. J is TRBJ2-1 and V is TRBV20-1; 9 bases map to TRBD2. Trimming took 3 bases from V and 7 from J; bases not matched to a gene: 4. CDR1 is DFQATT, CDR2 SNEGSKA, per germline (reference sequence). CDR3 length: 13 amino acids. The CDR3, as DNA: TGCAGTGCTAGTTCTAGCGGGAAGAATGAGCAGTTCTTC. It yields the protein CSASSSGKNEQFF.

The V gene is TRBV2, the J gene TRBJ1-2; the D is unclear. The CDR3 has 13 amino acids. Between the trimmed V and J ends, which lost 3 bases and 0 bases, there was a span of 5 bases. CDR1 SNHLY and CDR2 FYNNEI come from the germline V gene. CDR3 coding DNA: TGTGCCAGCAGTGACGGGTCTAACTATGGCTACACCTTC. Amino acid sequence: CASSDGSNYGYTF.

This clone turned up a few times. This chain connects TRBV5-4 to TRBJ2-1; 7 nucleotides line up with TRBD2. Germline V gene lookup returns CDR1 SGHNT and CDR2 YYREEE (reference sequence). CDR3 length equals 16 residues. Trimming took 4 bases from V and 1 from J; bases not matched to a gene: 8. As DNA, the CDR3 is TGTGCCAGCAGCACCGGGGGTAGCGGGTCCTACAATGAGCAGTTCTTC. As protein: CASSTGGSGSYNEQFF.

In this sample, this clone turned up once. The chain is built from TRBV4-3 and TRBJ2-7; 9 nucleotides align to TRBD2. J gave up 2 bases and V 1 base, and 3 bases lay outside the gene matches. The CDR3 is made up of 15 amino acids. Germline V gene data show CDR1 as LGHNA and CDR2 as YSLEER. The CDR3 protein is CASSQGLAETYEQYF. CDR3 bases: TGCGCCAGCAGCCAAGGACTAGCGGAAACCTACGAGCAGTACTTC.

The CDR3 region has the DNA TGTGCCAGCTCACCGCTTGACAGGGGCACTGAAGCTTTCTTT. This translates into CASSPLDRGTEAFF. The gene calls are TRBV18 and TRBJ1-1; 8 bases are a match to TRBD1. Germline trimming cut 3 bases from V and 4 bases from J; bases unmatched to any gene: 4. This CDR3 region has 14 residues. Per the germline V gene, CDR1 is KGHSH and CDR2 is LQKENI.

The V call is TRBV29-1, the J call TRBJ1-1; D may be TRBD1 (5 bases). Per germline, CDR1 SQVTM and CDR2 ANQGSEA. Trimming left V 5 bases short and J 2 bases short, with 18 bases between. The CDR3 runs 15 residues. The CDR3 region has the DNA TGCAGCGTTCCACCTACCCCGACAGTAAACACTGAAGCTTTCTTT. Protein product: CSVPPTPTVNTEAFF.

This clone was seen just once. The rearrangement uses TRBV28 and TRBJ2-1; TRBD2 matches at 9 bases. V shed 4 bases, J shed 0 bases, and the junction held 10 bases outside the gene matches. The CDR3 covers 18 residues. CDR1 is MDHEN and CDR2 is SYDVKM in the germline V gene. CDR3 sequence (DNA): TGTGCCAGCAGTTCCCCCTCGGCGGGGGGGAGCTCCTACAATGAGCAGTTCTTC. Translation: CASSSPSAGGSSYNEQFF. The full variable domain, completed using reference TRBV28 and TRBJ2-1, is DVKVTQSSRYLVKRTGEKVFLECVQDMDHENMFWYRQDPGLGLRLIYFSYDVKMKEKGDIPEGYSVSREKKERFSLILESASTNQTSMYLCASSSPSAGGSSYNEQFFGPGTRLTVL.

V and J are TRBV2 and TRBJ2-5; a possible D gene is TRBD2 (5 bases). Between the trimmed V and J ends, which lost 4 bases and 9 bases, there was a span of 12 bases. In germline, CDR1 is SNHLY, CDR2 FYNNEI. This CDR3 has 12 residues. The CDR3 is CASSVGPGAQYF. CDR3 DNA sequence: TGTGCCAGCAGTGTAGGCCCCGGGGCCCAGTACTTC.

The chain is built from TRBV27 and TRBJ1-6; a possible D gene is TRBD1 (6 bases). V was shortened by 6 bases and J by 0 bases, with 15 bases between the two germline ends. Germline lookup yields CDR1 MNHEY and CDR2 SMNVEV (reference sequence). The CDR3 covers 17 residues. The CDR3 DNA sequence: TGTGCCAGCAGGTACAGGGCGGAGAGCTCCTATAATTCACCCCTCCACTTT. As protein: CASRYRAESSYNSPLHF.

The chain employs TRBV5-4 and TRBJ1-1, with 7 bases fitting TRBD1. CDR3 size: 14 residues. V was clipped by 6 bases and J by 3 bases; unmatched bases: 8. Germline CDR1 is SGHNT and CDR2 is YYREEE (reference sequence). The CDR3 loop reads CASTRQGGHTEAFF. Written as DNA, the CDR3 is TGTGCCAGCACCCGACAGGGCGGGCACACTGAAGCTTTCTTT.